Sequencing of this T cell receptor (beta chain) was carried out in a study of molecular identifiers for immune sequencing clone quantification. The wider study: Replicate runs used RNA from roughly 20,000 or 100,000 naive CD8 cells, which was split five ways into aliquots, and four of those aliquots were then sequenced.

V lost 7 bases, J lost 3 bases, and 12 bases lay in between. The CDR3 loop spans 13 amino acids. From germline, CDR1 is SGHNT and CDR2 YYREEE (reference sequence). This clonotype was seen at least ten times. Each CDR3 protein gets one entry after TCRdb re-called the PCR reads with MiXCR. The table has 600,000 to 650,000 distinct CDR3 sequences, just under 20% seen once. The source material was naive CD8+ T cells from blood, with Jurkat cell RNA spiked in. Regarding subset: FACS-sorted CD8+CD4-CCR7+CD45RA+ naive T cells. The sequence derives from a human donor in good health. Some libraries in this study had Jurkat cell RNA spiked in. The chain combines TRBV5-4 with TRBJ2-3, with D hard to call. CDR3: CASATSETDTQYF. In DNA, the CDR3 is TGTGCCAGCGCTACGAGCGAGACAGATACGCAGTATTTT.